The 10 T cell receptor beta chains below come from one sample, sequenced in a study of blood T cells in healthy people across ages. It was with a sample-barcoded 5' primer and a J-beta primer mix that a second PCR of about 7 to 12 cycles was run. TCRdb re-called the 5' RACE reads with MiXCR, one entry per CDR3 protein. The sample lists hundreds of thousands of distinct CDR3 sequences, 52% seen once, with about 13% in the top ten. Specimen: blood. The receptor source for this set is a woman older than 75 in good health.

This clonotype was counted many times. This sequence joins TRBV27 and TRBJ2-7, with 10 bases matching TRBD2. Germline V CDR1 and CDR2: MNHEY, SMNVEV (reference sequence). V was pared by 4 bases and J by 4 bases, with 4 bases of the junction left unmatched. CDR3 length equals 14 residues. DNA of the CDR3: TGTGCCAGCAGTTGGCAAGCGGGAGGGTACGAGCAGTACTTC. Protein: CASSWQAGGYEQYF.

The V and J genes are TRBV6-1 and TRBJ1-2, with TRBD1 as a possible D gene (5 bases). The CDR3 sequence is 15 residues long. V was trimmed by 2 bases and J by 4 bases, leaving 14 bases between them. CDR1 is MNHNS and CDR2 is SASEGT in the germline V gene. The CDR3 DNA sequence: TGTGCCAGCAGTGAAAGAGAGACAGAACGCTATGGCTACACCTTC. Translation gives CASSERETERYGYTF.

This clonotype was observed a few times. The chain carries TRBV9 and TRBJ2-2; D gene unclear. V was pared by 10 bases and J by 7 bases, with 11 bases between. CDR1 is SGDLS, CDR2 YYNGEE, per germline. This CDR3 spans 11 amino acids. CDR3 nucleotide sequence: TGTGCCTCCACCCTGGGCGGGGAGCTGTTTTTT. It is translated as CASTLGGELFF. Based on the CDR3 plus reference TRBV9 and TRBJ2-2, the full variable domain is DSGVTQTPKHLITATGQRVTLRCSPRSGDLSVYWYQQSLDQGLQFLIQYYNGEERAKGNILERFSAQQFPDLHSELNLSSLELGDSALYFCASTLGGELFFGEGSRLTVL.

The J gene is TRBJ2-3, the V gene TRBV5-1; 9 positions match TRBD1. Germline values: CDR1 SGHRS, CDR2 YFSETQ. The CDR3 covers 15 residues. V lost 4 bases, J lost 3 bases, and 6 bases stayed unmatched. In DNA form, the CDR3 reads TGCGCCAGCAGCCTAGGGGACAGGGAGACAGATACGCAGTATTTT. It encodes CASSLGDRETDTQYF.

A remark on this clonotype: Given a much more abundant clone one base away, this may be a read error. The chain employs TRBV6-5 and TRBJ2-1, with D unresolved. Germline V gene sequence: CDR1 MNHEY, CDR2 SVGAGI. The length of the CDR3 is 16 residues. The CDR3 loop reads CANSYFVLVKAPEQFF. Written as DNA, the CDR3 is TGTGCCAACAGTTACTTTGTGCTAGTAAAGGCCCCTGAGCAGTTCTTC.

This clonotype was recorded only once. A much larger clone differs by one base, so this may be a read error. This chain joins TRBV7-2 and TRBJ2-5; TRBD2 matches at 8 bases. Trimming cost V 4 bases and J 13 bases; bases outside gene matches: 11. The germline gives CDR1 SGHTA, CDR2 FQGNSA. The CDR3 length is 13 residues. The CDR3: CASSSYWGLGGYF. The CDR3, as DNA: TGTGCCAGCAGCTCTTACTGGGGACTAGGGGGGTACTTC. The full variable domain, rest sourced from reference TRBV7-2 and TRBJ2-5, is GAGVSQSPSNKVTEKGKDVELRCDPISGHTALYWYRQSLGQGLEFLIYFQGNSAPDKSGLPSDRFSAERTGGSVSTLTIQRTQQEDSAVYLCASSSYWGLGGYFGPGTRLLVL.

The rearrangement uses TRBV27 and TRBJ1-2; D is perhaps TRBD1 (5 bases). The CDR3 loop spans 14 amino acids. Looked up from germline, CDR1 is MNHEY and CDR2 is SMNVEV (reference sequence). Trimming pared 2 bases from V and 4 bases from J, leaving 11 bases between. The CDR3 reads CASSLGTSGYGYTF. In nucleotides, the CDR3 is TGTGCCAGCAGTTTAGGGACTTCTGGCTATGGCTACACCTTC.

The V call is TRBV5-1, the J call TRBJ1-5, with D uncertain. V was clipped by 2 bases and J by 0 bases, with 9 bases between them. The CDR3 runs to 15 residues. The V gene's germline CDR1 is SGHRS and CDR2 YFSETQ. The CDR3: CASSFDGNSNQPQHF. In nucleotides, the CDR3 is TGCGCCAGCAGCTTTGATGGTAATAGCAATCAGCCCCAGCATTTT.

This clonotype came up once. The chain has TRBV7-2 and TRBJ2-1; D is unclear. The assigned J gene may be wrong: the sequence end matches TRBJ2-7 better. Germline assignment: CDR1 SGHTA and CDR2 FQGNSA. This CDR3 has 13 residues. CDR3 DNA: TGTGCCAGCAAATTCACGGGCGACTACGAGCAGTACTTC. Translation: CASKFTGDYEQYF.

This clonotype was observed once. This may be a read error: a much more frequent sequence differs by one nucleotide. The CDR3 region is CASSLRWQGGLQFF. The CDR3 DNA sequence: TGCGCCAGCAGCTTGAGATGGCAGGGAGGTTTGCAGTTCTTC. V and J are TRBV5-1 and TRBJ2-1, with TRBD2 as a possible D gene (6 bases). Trimming shortened V by 1 base and J by 12 bases, and 17 bases separated the two germline ends. Looked up from germline, CDR1 is SGHRS and CDR2 is YFSETQ. There are 14 residues in the CDR3.